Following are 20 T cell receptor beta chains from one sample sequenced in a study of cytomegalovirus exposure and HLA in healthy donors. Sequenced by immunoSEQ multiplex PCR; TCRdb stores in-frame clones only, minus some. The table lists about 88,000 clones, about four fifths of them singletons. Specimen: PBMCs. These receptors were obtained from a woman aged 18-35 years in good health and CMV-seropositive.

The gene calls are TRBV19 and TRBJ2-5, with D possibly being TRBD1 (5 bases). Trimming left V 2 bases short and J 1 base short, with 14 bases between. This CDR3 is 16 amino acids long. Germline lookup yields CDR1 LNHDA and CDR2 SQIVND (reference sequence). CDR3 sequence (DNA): TGTGCCAGTAGTATACAGGGATTAGGCGGCCAAGAGACCCAGTACTTC. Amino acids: CASSIQGLGGQETQYF.

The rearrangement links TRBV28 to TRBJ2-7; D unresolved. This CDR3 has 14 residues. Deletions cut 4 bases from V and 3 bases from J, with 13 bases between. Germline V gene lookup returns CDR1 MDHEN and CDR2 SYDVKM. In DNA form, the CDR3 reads TGTGCCAGCAGTTCTTCACGTCACTTCTACGAGCAGTACTTC. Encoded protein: CASSSSRHFYEQYF.

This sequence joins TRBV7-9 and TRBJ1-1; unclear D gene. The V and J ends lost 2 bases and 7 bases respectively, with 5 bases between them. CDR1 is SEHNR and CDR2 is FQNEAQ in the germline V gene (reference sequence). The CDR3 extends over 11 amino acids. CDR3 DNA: TGTGCCAGCAGCTTATTCGGTGAAGCTTTCTTT. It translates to CASSLFGEAFF.

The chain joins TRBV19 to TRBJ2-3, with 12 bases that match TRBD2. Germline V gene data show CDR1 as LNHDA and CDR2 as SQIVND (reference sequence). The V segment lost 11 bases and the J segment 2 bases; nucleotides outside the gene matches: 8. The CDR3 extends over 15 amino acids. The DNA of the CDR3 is TGTGCCTCCAGACTAGCGGGGGCCGCCACAGATACGCAGTATTTT. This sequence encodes CASRLAGAATDTQYF. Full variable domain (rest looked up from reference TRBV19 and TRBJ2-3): DGGITQSPKYLFRKEGQNVTLSCEQNLNHDAMYWYRQDPGQGLRLIYYSQIVNDFQKGDIAEGYSVSREKKESFPLTVTSAQKNPTAFYLCASRLAGAATDTQYFGPGTRLTVL.

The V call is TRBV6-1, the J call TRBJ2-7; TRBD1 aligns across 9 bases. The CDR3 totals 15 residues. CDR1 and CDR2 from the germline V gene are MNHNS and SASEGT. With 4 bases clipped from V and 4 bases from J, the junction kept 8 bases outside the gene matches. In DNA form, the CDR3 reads TGTGCCAGCAGTGCCCAACAGGGGGCCGGTTACGAGCAGTACTTC. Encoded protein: CASSAQQGAGYEQYF.

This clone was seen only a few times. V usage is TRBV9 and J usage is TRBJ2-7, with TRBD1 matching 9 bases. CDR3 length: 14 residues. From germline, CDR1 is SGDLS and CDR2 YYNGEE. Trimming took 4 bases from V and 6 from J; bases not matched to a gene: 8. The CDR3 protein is CASSKGTGWGEQYF. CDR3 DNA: TGTGCCAGCAGCAAAGGGACAGGGTGGGGCGAGCAGTACTTC.

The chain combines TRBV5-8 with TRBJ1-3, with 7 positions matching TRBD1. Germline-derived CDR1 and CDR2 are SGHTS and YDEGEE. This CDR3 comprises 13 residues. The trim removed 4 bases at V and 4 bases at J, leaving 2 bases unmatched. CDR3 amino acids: CASSPTGGNTIYF. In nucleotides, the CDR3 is TGTGCCAGCAGCCCGACAGGGGGAAACACCATATATTTT.

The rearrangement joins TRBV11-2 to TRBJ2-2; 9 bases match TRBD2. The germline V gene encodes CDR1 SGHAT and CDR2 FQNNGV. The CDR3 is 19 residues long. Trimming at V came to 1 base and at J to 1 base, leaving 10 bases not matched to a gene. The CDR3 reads CASSLAASGVGRNTGELFF. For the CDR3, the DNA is TGTGCCAGCAGCTTAGCCGCTAGCGGGGTCGGAAGGAACACCGGGGAGCTGTTTTTT.

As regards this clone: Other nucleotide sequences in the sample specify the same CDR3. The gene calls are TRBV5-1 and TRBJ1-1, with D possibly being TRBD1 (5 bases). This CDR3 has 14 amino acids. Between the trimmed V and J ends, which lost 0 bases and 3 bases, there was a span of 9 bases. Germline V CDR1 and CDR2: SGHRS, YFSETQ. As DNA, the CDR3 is TGCGCCAGCAGCTTGGGTAGGGGTTACACTGAAGCTTTCTTT. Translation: CASSLGRGYTEAFF. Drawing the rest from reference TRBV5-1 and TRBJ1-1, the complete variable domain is KAGVTQTPRYLIKTRGQQVTLSCSPISGHRSVSWYQQTPGQGLQFLFEYFSETQRNKGNFPGRFSGRQFSNSRSEMNVSTLELGDSALYLCASSLGRGYTEAFFGQGTRLTVV.

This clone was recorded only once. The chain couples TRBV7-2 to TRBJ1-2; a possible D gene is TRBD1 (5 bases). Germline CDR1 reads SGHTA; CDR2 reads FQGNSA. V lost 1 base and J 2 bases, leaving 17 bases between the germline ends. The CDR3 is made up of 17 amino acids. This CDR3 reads CASSLGGFQGANYGYTF. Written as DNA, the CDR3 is TGTGCCAGCAGCTTAGGGGGATTTCAGGGTGCGAACTATGGCTACACCTTC.

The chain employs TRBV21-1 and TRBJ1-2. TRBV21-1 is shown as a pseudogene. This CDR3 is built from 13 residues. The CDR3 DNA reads TGTGCCAGCAGCAACTGTGAGCGGGGTGGCTACACCTTC. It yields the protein CASSNCERGGYTF.

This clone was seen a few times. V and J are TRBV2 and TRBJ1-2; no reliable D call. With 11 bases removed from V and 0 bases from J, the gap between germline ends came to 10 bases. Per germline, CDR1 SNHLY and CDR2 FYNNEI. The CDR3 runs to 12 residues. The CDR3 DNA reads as TGTGCCTGCACCGTAGCTAACTATGGCTACACCTTC. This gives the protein CACTVANYGYTF.

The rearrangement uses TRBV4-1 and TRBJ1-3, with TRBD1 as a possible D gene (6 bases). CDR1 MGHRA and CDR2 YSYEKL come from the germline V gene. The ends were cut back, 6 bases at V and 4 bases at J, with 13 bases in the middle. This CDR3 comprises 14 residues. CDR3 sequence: CASSVPGVGNTIYF. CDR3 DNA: TGCGCCAGCAGTGTTCCAGGGGTCGGAAACACCATATATTTT.

This chain's CDR3 is CASSWIQGSGELFF. The CDR3 DNA sequence: TGTGCCAGCAGCTGGATACAGGGGTCCGGGGAGCTGTTTTTT. V gene TRBV7-8 combines with J gene TRBJ2-2, with TRBD1 identical over 7 bases. There are 14 residues in the CDR3. Trimming took 4 bases from V and 6 from J; bases not matched to a gene: 5. Germline CDR1 SGHVS, CDR2 FQNEAQ.

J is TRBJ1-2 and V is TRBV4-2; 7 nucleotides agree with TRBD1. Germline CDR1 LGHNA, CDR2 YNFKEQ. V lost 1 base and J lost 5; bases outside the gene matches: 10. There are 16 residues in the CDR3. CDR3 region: CASSQASQGVGYGYTF. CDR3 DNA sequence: TGTGCCAGCAGCCAAGCATCCCAGGGGGTGGGGTATGGCTACACCTTC.

The DNA of the CDR3 is TGTGCCAGCCGACCCGAGGGGGGAGGGGTCGACAATGAGCAGTTCTTC. Its translation: CASRPEGGGVDNEQFF. The chain joins TRBV6-6 to TRBJ2-1; maybe TRBD2 (7 bases). V was trimmed by 8 bases and J by 5 bases, leaving 22 bases between them. Germline CDR1 is MNHNY and CDR2 is SVGAGI (reference sequence). The CDR3 runs 16 residues.

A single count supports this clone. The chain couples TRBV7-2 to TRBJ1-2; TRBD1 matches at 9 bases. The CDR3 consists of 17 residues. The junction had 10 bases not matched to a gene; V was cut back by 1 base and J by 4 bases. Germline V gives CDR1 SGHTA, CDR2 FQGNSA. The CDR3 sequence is CASSLVGGGTGSYGYTF. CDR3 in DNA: TGTGCCAGCAGCTTAGTAGGGGGTGGGACAGGGTCCTATGGCTACACCTTC.

The CDR3 sequence: CASSQGQEFQPQHF. CDR3 DNA sequence: TGCGCCAGCAGCCAAGGACAGGAATTTCAGCCCCAGCATTTT. The chain has TRBV4-1 and TRBJ1-5; weak D call: TRBD1 (6 bases). CDR3 length: 14 amino acids. From germline, CDR1 is MGHRA and CDR2 YSYEKL. With 1 base removed from V and 6 bases from J, the gap between germline ends came to 10 bases.

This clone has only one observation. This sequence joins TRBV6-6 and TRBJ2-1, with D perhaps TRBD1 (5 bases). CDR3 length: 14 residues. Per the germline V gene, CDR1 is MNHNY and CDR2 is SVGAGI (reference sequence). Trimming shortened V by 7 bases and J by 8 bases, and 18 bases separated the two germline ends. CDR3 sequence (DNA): TGTGCCAGCACTCTGTGGGGCACTTTCGATGAGCAGTTCTTC. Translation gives CASTLWGTFDEQFF.

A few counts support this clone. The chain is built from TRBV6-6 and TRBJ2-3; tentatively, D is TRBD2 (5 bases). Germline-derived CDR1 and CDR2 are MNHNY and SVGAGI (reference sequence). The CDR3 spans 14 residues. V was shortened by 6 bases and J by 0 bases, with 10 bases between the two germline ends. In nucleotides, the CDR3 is TGTGCCAGCAGAGTAGCGCGAAGCACAGATACGCAGTATTTT. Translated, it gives CASRVARSTDTQYF.